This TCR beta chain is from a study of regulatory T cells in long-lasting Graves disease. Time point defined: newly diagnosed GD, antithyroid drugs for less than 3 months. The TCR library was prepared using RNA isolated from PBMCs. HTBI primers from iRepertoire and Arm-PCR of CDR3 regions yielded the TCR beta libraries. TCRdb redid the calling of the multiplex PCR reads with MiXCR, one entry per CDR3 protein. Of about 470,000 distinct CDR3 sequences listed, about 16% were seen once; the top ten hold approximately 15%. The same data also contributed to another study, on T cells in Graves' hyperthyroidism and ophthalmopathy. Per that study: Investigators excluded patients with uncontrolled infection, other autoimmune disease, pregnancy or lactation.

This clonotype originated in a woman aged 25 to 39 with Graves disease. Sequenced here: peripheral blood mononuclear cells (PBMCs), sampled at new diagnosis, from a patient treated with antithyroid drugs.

The DNA for the CDR3 is TGCAGTGCTCCCCGTGCGGACAGGGAGTCAGATACGCAGTATTTT. Its protein is CSAPRADRESDTQYF. The chain joins TRBV20-1 to TRBJ2-3; 8 bases line up with TRBD1. Trimming removed 5 bases from V and 4 bases from J; junction bases left unmatched: 11. Looked up from germline, CDR1 is DFQATT and CDR2 is SNEGSKA (reference sequence). This CDR3 has 15 residues.